The sequence of this T cell receptor beta chain was determined in a study of CD8+ T cells in alopecia areata. In each case, RNA was isolated and then reverse transcribed into cDNA as the sequencing template. Sequencing was performed with immunoSEQ multiplex PCR; in TCRdb, only in-frame clones are kept and a portion is missing. This table has some 150,000 clones, less than 80% appearing once. This clone was observed once. The V and J ends lost 3 bases and 0 bases respectively, with 6 bases between them. Germline-derived CDR1 and CDR2 are SQVTM and ANQGSEA. The CDR3 has 13 residues. Sequencing used CD8+ T cells sorted from blood, obtained at week 0. The chain is built from TRBV29-1 and TRBJ2-1; no firm D call. This TCR came from a human donor with alopecia areata. The CDR3 loop is CSVDYRSYNEQFF. Here the CDR3 DNA reads TGCAGCGTTGACTACCGCTCCTACAATGAGCAGTTCTTC.